The 20 T cell receptor beta chains below were found in one sample sequenced in a study of human T cells and chemical hapten exposure. Time point of the sample: patch test 3, about 24 weeks after DPC sensitization. Described treatment: therapeutic diphenylcyclopropenone sensitization with weekly scalp DPC. TCRdb re-called the RACE reads through MiXCR, storing one row per CDR3 protein. The sample contains roughly 62,000 distinct CDR3 sequences, 9.5% to 15% of which appear only once. The specimen comprised whole blood, sampled in connection with sensitization to the hapten diphenylcyclopropenone (DPC). Every receptor here comes from a man aged 25 to 40 with alopecia areata. Some clones in this sample may be carry-over from other donors' samples.

The chain couples TRBV5-4 to TRBJ2-1; D may correspond to TRBD1 or TRBD2 (5 bases each). Germline loops: CDR1 SGHNT, CDR2 YYREEE (reference sequence). The V end lost 7 bases, the J end lost 3 bases, and 14 bases lay between the germline ends. This CDR3 is 14 amino acids long. The CDR3 is CASANRDGYNEQFF. CDR3 DNA sequence: TGTGCCAGCGCAAACCGGGACGGCTACAATGAGCAGTTCTTC. The full variable domain, with the rest looked up from reference TRBV5-4 and TRBJ2-1, is ETGVTQSPTHLIKTRGQQVTLRCSSQSGHNTVSWYQQALGQGPQFIFQYYREEENGRGNFPPRFSGLQFPNYSSELNVNALELDDSALYLCASANRDGYNEQFFGPGTRLTVL.

In this sample, this clonotype turned up many times. The rearrangement joins TRBV6-2 or TRBV6-3 to TRBJ1-5; TRBD1 is a possible D gene (6 bases). The germline V gene encodes CDR1 MNHEY and CDR2 SVGEGT. CDR3 length: 14 amino acids. The germline V and J ends were trimmed by 11 bases and 4 bases, with 18 bases remaining between them. CDR3 coding DNA: TGTGCCGTACGCCGGGACAACCTAAATCAGCCCCAGCATTTT. This translates into CAVRRDNLNQPQHF.

The rearrangement joins TRBV12-3 or TRBV12-4 to TRBJ2-2; 8 bases line up with TRBD1. This CDR3 has 14 amino acids. Trimming at V came to 10 bases and at J to 6 bases, leaving 10 bases not matched to a gene. CDR3 residues: CANRPPGGSGELFF. The CDR3 DNA sequence: TGTGCCAACAGACCCCCAGGGGGCTCCGGGGAGCTGTTTTTT.

This clonotype was observed a handful of times. The chain links TRBV13 to TRBJ2-2; 9 nucleotides align to TRBD1. V dropped 6 bases and J dropped 4; count of bases not matched to a gene: 3. Germline CDR1 PRHDT, CDR2 FYEKMQ (reference sequence). This CDR3 is 14 amino acids long. CDR3 loop: CASRRQGVTGELFF. The CDR3 DNA follows: TGTGCCAGCAGAAGACAGGGGGTCACCGGGGAGCTGTTTTTT.

This clonotype was seen at least ten times. The J gene is TRBJ2-2, the V gene TRBV7-9; no definite D call. Trimming removed 5 bases at V and 9 bases at J, with 13 bases between. This CDR3 has 13 residues. Germline CDR1 reads SEHNR; CDR2 reads FQNEAQ (reference sequence). CDR3 sequence (DNA): TGTGCCAGCAGCCCCTCGCCTCTGAGGGAGCTGTTTTTT. Translation: CASSPSPLRELFF.

In its sample, this clonotype was seen many times. This chain links TRBV29-1 with TRBJ2-5; the D gene is possibly TRBD1 (6 bases). Trimming cost V 4 bases and J 0 bases, with 9 bases left between them. Germline CDR1 SQVTM, CDR2 ANQGSEA. This CDR3 has 13 amino acids. CDR3 DNA sequence: TGCAGCGTTGCGGACAGCCACCAAGAGACCCAGTACTTC. It translates to CSVADSHQETQYF.

V and J are TRBV20-1 and TRBJ2-7; D gene uncertain. Per germline, CDR1 DFQATT and CDR2 SNEGSKA (reference sequence). V lost 7 bases and J lost 3, with 19 bases in between. The CDR3 consists of 14 residues. The CDR3 DNA sequence: TGCAGTGGTTTCTTCGGCTCCCGTGACTACGAGCAGTACTTC. As protein: CSGFFGSRDYEQYF.

Many counts were recorded for this clonotype. V usage is TRBV10-3 and J usage is TRBJ1-1, with no clear D. This CDR3 is built from 14 residues. Germline CDR1 reads ENHRY; CDR2 reads SYGVKD. Trimming pared 1 base from V and 5 bases from J, leaving 11 bases between. CDR3 amino acids: CAISEFGERTEAFF. CDR3 coding DNA: TGTGCCATCAGTGAGTTCGGGGAGAGGACTGAAGCTTTCTTT.

This clonotype was seen many times. The V and J genes are TRBV12-3 or TRBV12-4 and TRBJ1-2; D may be TRBD1 (6 bases). The CDR3 has 12 amino acids. The V end lost 5 bases, the J end lost 7 bases, and 11 bases lay between the germline ends. The CDR3 DNA sequence: TGTGCCAGCAGTATTAGGGACACTGGCTACACCTTC. It yields the protein CASSIRDTGYTF.

This clonotype has a count of ten or more. The V gene is TRBV27, the J gene TRBJ2-7; D remains ambiguous. CDR1 and CDR2 (germline): MNHEY, SMNVEV (reference sequence). The CDR3 is made up of 14 amino acids. The V gene lost 1 base and the J gene lost 5 bases, with 12 bases spanning the gap. The CDR3 loop reads CASSLFRQTDEQYF. The CDR3 bases are TGTGCCAGCAGTTTATTTAGGCAAACGGACGAGCAGTACTTC.

This clonotype was observed many times. The rearrangement uses TRBV6-2 or TRBV6-3 and TRBJ1-5; TRBD1 aligns across 9 bases. The CDR3 totals 18 residues. J gave up 4 bases and V 6 bases, and 16 bases lay outside the gene matches. The germline V gene has CDR1 MNHEY and CDR2 SVGEGT. CDR3 region: CASSIYFGQGMENQPQHF. The CDR3 bases are TGTGCCAGCAGCATTTACTTCGGACAGGGGATGGAGAATCAGCCCCAGCATTTT.

This clonotype was recorded a few times. The J gene is TRBJ2-1, the V gene TRBV29-1, with 9 bases fitting TRBD1. V lost 7 bases, J lost 0 bases, and 7 bases stayed unmatched. The CDR3 extends over 15 amino acids. Germline V gene sequence: CDR1 SQVTM, CDR2 ANQGSEA. As DNA, the CDR3 is TGCAGCGCTACAGGGGGCGGAAGCTCCTACAATGAGCAGTTCTTC. Its protein is CSATGGGSSYNEQFF.

V usage is TRBV24-1 and J usage is TRBJ2-7; D is unresolved. CDR3 length equals 13 residues. V was pared by 5 bases and J by 1 base, with 8 bases between. Germline values: CDR1 KGHDR, CDR2 SFDVKD. The CDR3 DNA sequence: TGTGCCACCAGTGTGGCAGGATCCTACGAGCAGTACTTC. Protein product: CATSVAGSYEQYF.

This clonotype was seen a handful of times. The chain links TRBV12-3 or TRBV12-4 to TRBJ2-5, with TRBD2 identical over 7 bases. This CDR3 spans 13 amino acids. J was trimmed by 7 bases and V by 4 bases; bases with no gene match: 6. CDR3: CASSYAGEGTQYF. CDR3 DNA sequence: TGTGCCAGCAGTTACGCGGGGGAGGGGACCCAGTACTTC.

In its sample, this clonotype was seen a few times. J is TRBJ1-2 and V is TRBV30, with a tentative D call TRBD1 (6 bases). Germline V gene lookup returns CDR1 GTSNPN and CDR2 SVGIG (reference sequence). The V and J ends lost 0 bases and 4 bases respectively, with 12 bases between them. The CDR3 runs 14 residues. The CDR3: CAWSVGGDFYGYTF. As DNA, the CDR3 is TGTGCCTGGAGTGTAGGGGGAGACTTCTATGGCTACACCTTC.

This clonotype occurred a few times. The rearrangement uses TRBV20-1 and TRBJ1-1; D not resolved. V lost 4 bases, J lost 8 bases, and 14 bases lay in between. CDR3 length equals 12 residues. Germline V gene sequence: CDR1 DFQATT, CDR2 SNEGSKA (reference sequence). The CDR3 DNA reads as TGCAGTGCTAAACCGGGGATCACGGAAGCTTTCTTT. As protein: CSAKPGITEAFF.

This clonotype was detected many times. The rearrangement uses TRBV28 and TRBJ2-2; D is possibly TRBD1 (6 bases). This CDR3 comprises 15 residues. Germline CDR1 reads MDHEN; CDR2 reads SYDVKM. V was pared by 6 bases and J by 5 bases, with 16 bases between. CDR3: CASSQRQVNTGELFF. CDR3 nucleotides: TGTGCCAGCAGCCAAAGACAGGTTAATACCGGGGAGCTGTTTTTT.

This clonotype appeared many times. This sequence joins TRBV29-1 and TRBJ2-5; 7 nucleotides match TRBD2. This CDR3 is built from 13 residues. With V trimmed by 6 bases and J by 5 bases, 9 bases remained unmatched. Germline V gene data show CDR1 as SQVTM and CDR2 as ANQGSEA. The CDR3 spells CSVSTSLGETQYF. The CDR3 DNA reads as TGCAGCGTGTCGACTAGCCTTGGGGAGACCCAGTACTTC.

J is TRBJ2-5 and V is TRBV20-1; weak D call: TRBD2 (6 bases). The CDR3 runs to 12 residues. Germline V gene sequence: CDR1 DFQATT, CDR2 SNEGSKA (reference sequence). Trimming took off 6 bases at V and 5 bases at J, with 13 bases between the two ends. CDR3 nucleotide sequence: TGCAGTGCAAAGGGCGGAGGGGAGACCCAGTACTTC. This sequence encodes CSAKGGGETQYF.

This clonotype showed up just once. The CDR3 DNA is TGCGCCAGCAGCCAGGACACTTCAGGGCACGGCTCCTACGAGCAGTACTTC. It specifies CASSQDTSGHGSYEQYF. J is TRBJ2-7 and V is TRBV4-3; the D gene is possibly TRBD1 (5 bases). This CDR3 contains 17 residues. CDR1 is LGHNA and CDR2 is YSLEER in the germline V gene. V lost 3 bases and J lost 0, with 18 bases in between.